This T cell receptor (beta chain) is from a study of blood T cell repertoires in COVID-19. For the study at large: The United States, Italy and Spain were the sources of the acute and convalescent COVID-19 samples. Sources were T cells, B-cell-depleted T cells, or PBMCs; the material itself was cDNA or gDNA.

In the authors' workflow: Researchers report that nucleated cell counts were estimated from reference gene primer amplification. Clones were sequenced by immunoSEQ multiplex PCR, and TCRdb holds only the in-frame ones, with some missing. V, J and clone size were drawn from that table, and D and trimming were deduced from the DNA. The data hold more than 85,000 clones, with over 60% observed a single time. This CDR3 region has 17 residues. J lost 5 bases, V lost 3 bases, and 9 bases had no gene match. Germline V CDR1 and CDR2: SGHRS, YFSETQ. This clonotype originated in a woman aged 80 or older with acute or convalescent COVID-19. Sequenced sample: peripheral blood. The genes are TRBV5-1 and TRBJ2-1, with TRBD2 matching 12 bases. This CDR3 is CASSSDPSGGENNEQFF. The CDR3 DNA reads TGCGCCAGCAGCTCAGATCCTAGCGGGGGGGAGAACAATGAGCAGTTCTTC.